This paragraph covers one TCR beta chain sequence. Trimming took 0 bases from V and 4 from J; bases not matched to a gene: 8. Germline CDR1 and CDR2: SGHAT and FQNNGV. CDR3 length: 18 amino acids. These data originate in a study of CD8 T cells in Susac syndrome. Roughly 0.5 to 1 ug RNA was reverse transcribed with random hexamers. One entry per CDR3 protein results from TCRdb running MiXCR on the immunoSEQ multiplex PCR reads. The sample holds 84,000 or so distinct CDR3 sequences, 95% seen once. Sequenced: CD8+ T cells from PBMCs. This receptor was taken from a human donor with Susac syndrome. The chain couples TRBV11-2 to TRBJ2-1; 11 bases are shared with TRBD2. The CDR3 DNA reads TGTGCCAGCAGCTTAGAGGGGGTAGCGGGAGGGCCGTACAATGAGCAGTTCTTC. Its translation is CASSLEGVAGGPYNEQFF.